This paragraph covers one T cell receptor beta chain sequence. Its antigen is currently not known. No clone much larger than this one lies a single base away; base qualities are absent. The same CDR3 can be traced to other DNA sequences in this sample. Relative to germline, V is 5 bases shorter and J is 2 bases shorter, with 13 bases between their ends. The germline V gene yields SGHTA for CDR1 and FQGNSA for CDR2. Reading from cysteine to phenylalanine, the CDR3 counts 14 amino acids. Only the CDR3 region is kept as DNA, spanning 42 bases read in frame from base 1. The data were obtained in a study of shared clonotypes between healthy human individuals (TCRdb year 2020). Notes on the research overall: A few men and a couple of women, aged 18 to 49 years, made up the cohort. For each donor, three plates each were used for CD4 naive and CD4 memory, two plates were used for CD8 naive, and one plate was used for CD8 memory. To estimate repertoire size and how much clonotypes are shared between individuals, the study performed deep sequencing of blood TCR repertoires from a few healthy adults. To increase sequencing depth and limit assay-specific biases, TCR repertoire library preparation and sequencing were carried out by different laboratories using diverse techniques. Between about 0.9 and 9 billion PBMCs per donor were obtained by leukapheresis. Broad study findings and their caveats: Because the study included a small number of donors, the genetic and exposure-history diversity represented was limited. Pairwise subsampling led to the expectation that sequencing depth would affect the degree of clonotype sharing among donors. Rarefaction of sorted-subset datasets indicated incomplete sequencing despite the large sequencing depth. Compared with non-shared clonotypes, clonotypes shared by all four sorted-subset donors had higher generation probabilities. Sampling was limited to blood, and TCR repertoires in tissue likely differ from TCR repertoires in blood. When several donors were compared, the shared fraction of clonotypes was approximately 5% for naive CD4, 3.5% to 4% for naive CD8, 2% to 2.5% for memory CD4, and less than 0.5% for memory CD8. Naive subsets generally had larger estimated clonotype richness than memory subsets.

Using the deep immunoSEQ assay, multiplex PCR amplified TCR CDR3 regions from genomic DNA. For each cell subset, the extracted genomic DNA was distributed evenly across all wells of several immunoSEQ 96-well plates, and each plate served as one replicate. For sorted subsets, each replicate PCR was loaded with approximately 200 ng genomic DNA, equivalent to some 31,000 T cell genomes. The purified libraries were quantified using a Qubit 3.0 fluorometer, sized with a Bioanalyzer 2100, and then quantified again using the KAPA Library Quantification kit. Every immunoSEQ 96-well plate was sequenced on a dedicated single-read 150-cycle Illumina NextSeq 550 flow cell. The authors' pipeline ran thus. Because the immunoSEQ output included only junctional sequences and no quality scores, the filtering could not be the same as the filtering used for full-length reads. Sequences were annotated with PyIR, a Python wrapper for IgBLAST v1.9, using IMGT germline references to assign V/J genes and CDR3. Reads were removed for weak V/J assignments (E-value above 1e-6), missing CDR3, stop codons, out-of-frame junctions, or ambiguous translated residues. V3J clonotypes were defined as sequences sharing an identical inferred V gene, J gene, and CDR3 amino acid sequence. Percentage overlap between repertoires was calculated by dividing the number of shared unique clonotypes by the size of the smaller repertoire. Three approaches were used to assess repertoire richness: RTK rarefaction, the Chao1 estimator, and Recon v2.1 estimates of unobserved clonotypes. OLGA was used to compute generation probabilities for all TCRbeta clonotypes that the gDNA method yielded from a handful of donors. Held by TCRdb, this immuneACCESS table contains in-frame sequences only and omits some clones. Under half of the omission traces to an unresolved V gene where checked; the cause of the rest is unknown. The D gene and trimming were derived from the DNA, and the V and J assignments and clone size from that table. The sample has 98,000 or so clones on record, 68% of them singletons. The biggest ten clones account for approximately 23% of the sample.

Donors were healthy HIV-negative adults with no recently reported acute infections or vaccinations. Every donor was a Caucasian adult residing in Nashville, Tennessee, USA. CD8 memory samples were composed of magnetically selected CD45RO+ cells combined with CCR7-negative CD45RA+ effector memory (TemRA) cells. Blood was obtained by leukapheresis, after which PBMCs were separated by Ficoll-Histopaque density gradient centrifugation and cryopreserved in liquid nitrogen vapor phase. Purity and quantity of every magnetically sorted T cell population were checked by analytical flow cytometry. From each sorted fraction, genomic DNA was isolated and quantified by UV absorbance on a Nanodrop 2000c.

This TCR came from a woman aged 25 to 39 in good health. Sequences were obtained from memory CD8+ T cells sorted from blood. This specimen's cell subset or site label, interpreted: CD45RO+ cells pooled with CCR7-negative TemRA cells. The receptor chain draws on TRBV7-2 and TRBJ2-7, with a weak D call of TRBD2 (7 bases match). The CDR3 reads CASSLQRDTYEQYF. The DNA reads TGTGCCAGCAGCCTACAGCGGGACACCTACGAGCAGTACTTC.